What follows are 10 T cell receptor beta chains derived from one specimen sequenced in a study of early T cells in non-severe SARS-CoV-2 infection (dated by TCRdb to the early 2020s). Receptor libraries were prepared by 5' RACE. The reads were generated on a NextSeq 500. TCRdb itself trimmed the public reads at Q25 with fastp, ran MiXCR and retained productive beta chains. Each record represents a unique CDR3 protein, reported with the most common genes and DNA among its rows. Within this sample are 45,000 to 65,000 distinct CDR3 sequences, with 7% to 10% of them counted one time only. Around 4.2% of the sample rests with the top ten. Sequenced: whole blood. Receptors were obtained from an adult who was a healthcare worker with PCR-confirmed SARS-CoV-2 infection or an uninfected control (not recorded which).

This clonotype has a count of ten or more. The chain couples TRBV29-1 to TRBJ2-1, with 10 bases lining up with TRBD2. CDR3 length equals 13 residues. Trimming took 3 bases from V and 10 from J; bases not matched to a gene: 6. Per the germline V gene, CDR1 is SQVTM and CDR2 is ANQGSEA. CDR3 residues: CSVDPGLAKEQFF. The CDR3 coding sequence is TGCAGCGTTGACCCGGGACTAGCGAAGGAGCAGTTCTTC.

This clonotype came up many times. This sequence joins TRBV3-2 and TRBJ1-1. TRBV3-2 is noted as a pseudogene. The CDR3 has 15 residues. CDR3 in DNA: TGTGCCAGCAGCCAAGCCTACCTCATGAACACTGAAGCTTTCTTT. It encodes CASSQAYLMNTEAFF.

This clonotype has a count of ten or more. V is TRBV6-5 and J is TRBJ2-2, with D perhaps given as TRBD1 or TRBD2 (6 bases each). The germline gives CDR1 MNHEY, CDR2 SVGAGI. Trimming took 5 bases from V and 5 from J, leaving 18 bases between them. The CDR3 is 16 residues long. The CDR3 loop is CASSPNGGSNTGELFF. In DNA, the CDR3 is TGTGCCAGCAGTCCAAACGGGGGCAGTAATACCGGGGAGCTGTTTTTT.

This clonotype was seen repeatedly, ten times or more. This chain joins TRBV19 and TRBJ1-4; D remains ambiguous. Trimming removed 0 bases from V and 0 bases from J, with 11 bases in between. Germline CDR1 reads LNHDA; CDR2 reads SQIVND (reference sequence). The CDR3 is made up of 17 amino acids. The CDR3 DNA is TGTGCCAGTAGTATAGATTTTGGACCGACAACTAATGAAAAACTGTTTTTT. The encoded protein is CASSIDFGPTTNEKLFF.

J is TRBJ2-7 and V is TRBV20-1; D possibly corresponds to TRBD2 (5 bases). V was pared by 4 bases and J by 1 base, with 14 bases between. The V gene's germline CDR1 is DFQATT and CDR2 SNEGSKA (reference sequence). The CDR3 runs to 14 residues. CDR3 nucleotide sequence: TGCAGTGCTAAACTAGTATGGGGATCCTACGAGCAGTACTTC. Translating gives CSAKLVWGSYEQYF.

Only one count was recorded for this clonotype. This chain connects TRBV10-1 to TRBJ2-2; possibly TRBD1 for D (5 bases). The length of the CDR3 is 15 residues. Germline V gives CDR1 WNHNN, CDR2 SYGVQD (reference sequence). Trimming stripped 2 bases from V and 5 bases from J, with 12 bases between. Here the CDR3 DNA reads TGCGCCAGCAGTGAGGGGGCTTTCCGTACCGGGGAGCTGTTTTTT. It encodes CASSEGAFRTGELFF.

This clonotype was counted ten times or more. The CDR3, as DNA: TGCGCCAGCAGCCTACAGGGTTTCAATGAGCAGTTCTTC. The encoded protein is CASSLQGFNEQFF. The chain has TRBV5-1 and TRBJ2-1, with TRBD1 as a possible D gene (6 bases). The CDR3 contains 13 residues. Germline CDR1 SGHRS, CDR2 YFSETQ. The ends were cut back, 4 bases at V and 6 bases at J, with 11 bases in the middle.

This clonotype showed up many times. The chain is built from TRBV6-2 or TRBV6-3 and TRBJ2-5, with 8 bases lining up with TRBD2. The V gene end was trimmed by 7 bases and the J gene end by 5 bases; junction bases not matched to a gene: 9. CDR1 and CDR2 from the germline V gene are MNHEY and SVGEGT. The CDR3 extends over 14 amino acids. This chain's CDR3 is CASTSAGELETQYF. DNA for the CDR3: TGTGCCAGCACTTCAGCGGGAGAATTGGAGACCCAGTACTTC.

This clonotype was found many times. The V gene is TRBV12-3 or TRBV12-4, the J gene TRBJ2-2; D gene uncertain. The CDR3 loop spans 12 amino acids. With 3 bases removed from V and 6 bases from J, the gap between germline ends came to 5 bases. CDR3 nucleotides: TGTGCCAGCAGTTTTACGCCCGGGGAGCTGTTTTTT. This gives the protein CASSFTPGELFF.

This clonotype was seen at least ten times. This chain links TRBV24-1 with TRBJ2-3; 16 bases map to TRBD2. The CDR3 is 18 residues long. V trimming: 4 bases; J trimming: 2 bases; junction bases outside the gene matches: 5. The germline CDR1 and CDR2 sequences are KGHDR and SFDVKD. CDR3 amino acids: CATSEAGTSGRATDTQYF. The CDR3 bases are TGTGCCACCAGTGAAGCCGGGACTAGCGGGAGGGCCACAGATACGCAGTATTTT.